Sequencing of this T cell receptor (beta chain) was carried out in a study of OX40 agonist ivuxolimab in advanced cancers. Study-level information: People who had prior anti-PD-1, anti-PD-L1 or anti-CTLA-4 therapy could take part, and under 45% had some.

Clones were sequenced by immunoSEQ multiplex PCR, and TCRdb holds only the in-frame ones, with some missing. The sample contains about 95,000 clones, roughly 87% of which appear only once. CDR1 is MNHNS, CDR2 SASEGT, per germline. Trimming left V 9 bases short and J 7 bases short, with 15 bases between. This CDR3 has 13 residues. The specimen was CD4+ or CD8+ T cells sorted from blood, collected in a trial of the OX40 agonist ivuxolimab. The chain is built from TRBV6-1 and TRBJ2-2, with D perhaps TRBD1 (5 bases). This TCR was sampled from an adult with an advanced solid tumor such as melanoma, head and neck, liver or kidney cancer. CDR3 loop: CASQLSGFGELFF. The CDR3 DNA sequence: TGTGCCAGTCAGCTCTCAGGGTTCGGGGAGCTGTTTTTT.